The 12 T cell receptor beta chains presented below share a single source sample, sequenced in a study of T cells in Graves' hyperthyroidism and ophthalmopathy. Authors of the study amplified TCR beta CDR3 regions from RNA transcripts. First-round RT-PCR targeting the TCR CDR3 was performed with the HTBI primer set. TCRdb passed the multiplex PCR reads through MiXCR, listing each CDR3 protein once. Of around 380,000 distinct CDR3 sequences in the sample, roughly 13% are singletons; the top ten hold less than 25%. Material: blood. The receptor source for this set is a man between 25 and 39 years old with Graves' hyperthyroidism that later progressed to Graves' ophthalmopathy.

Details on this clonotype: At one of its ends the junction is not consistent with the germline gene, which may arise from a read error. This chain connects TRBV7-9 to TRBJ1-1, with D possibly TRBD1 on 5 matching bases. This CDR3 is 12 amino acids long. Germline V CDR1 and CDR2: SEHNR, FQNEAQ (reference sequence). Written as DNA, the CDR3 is TGTGCCAGCAGAGCGGCGGACACTGGAGCTTTCTTT. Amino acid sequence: CASRAADTGAFF.

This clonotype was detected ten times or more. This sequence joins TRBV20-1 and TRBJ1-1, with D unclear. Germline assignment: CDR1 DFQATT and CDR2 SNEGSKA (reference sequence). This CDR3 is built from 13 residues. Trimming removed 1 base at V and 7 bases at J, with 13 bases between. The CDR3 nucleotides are TGCAGTGCTAGAGGAGGGAGAAAGGGTGAAGCTTTCTTT. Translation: CSARGGRKGEAFF.

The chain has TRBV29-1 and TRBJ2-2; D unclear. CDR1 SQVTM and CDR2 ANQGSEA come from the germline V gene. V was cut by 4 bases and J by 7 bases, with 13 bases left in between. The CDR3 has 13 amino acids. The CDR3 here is CSVGRRGYGELFF. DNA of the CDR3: TGCAGCGTTGGGAGAAGAGGTTACGGGGAGCTGTTTTTT.

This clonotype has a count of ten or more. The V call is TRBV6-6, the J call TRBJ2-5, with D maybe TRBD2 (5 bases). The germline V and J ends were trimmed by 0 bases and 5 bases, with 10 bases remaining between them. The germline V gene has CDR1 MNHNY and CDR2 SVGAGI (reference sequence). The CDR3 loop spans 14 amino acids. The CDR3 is CASSYSGPGETQYF. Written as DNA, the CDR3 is TGTGCCAGCAGTTACTCAGGGCCGGGGGAGACCCAGTACTTC.

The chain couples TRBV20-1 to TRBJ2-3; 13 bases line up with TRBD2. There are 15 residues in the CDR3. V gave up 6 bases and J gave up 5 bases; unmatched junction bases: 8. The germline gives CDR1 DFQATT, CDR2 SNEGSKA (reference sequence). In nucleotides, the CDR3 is TGCAGTGCCATACTAGCGGGGGGGCGAGTAGATACGCAGTATTTT. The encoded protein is CSAILAGGRVDTQYF.

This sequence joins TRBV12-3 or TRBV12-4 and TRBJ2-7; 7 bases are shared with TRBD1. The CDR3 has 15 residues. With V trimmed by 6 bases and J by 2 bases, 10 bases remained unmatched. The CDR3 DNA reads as TGTGCCAGCAGCCGCGAGGGGGCCGACACCTACGAGCAGTACTTC. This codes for CASSREGADTYEQYF.

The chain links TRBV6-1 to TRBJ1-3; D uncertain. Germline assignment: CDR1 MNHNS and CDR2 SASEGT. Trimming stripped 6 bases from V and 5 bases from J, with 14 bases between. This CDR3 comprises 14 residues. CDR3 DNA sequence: TGTGCCAGCAGGCTCAAGGGTATCAGAAACACCATATATTTT. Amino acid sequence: CASRLKGIRNTIYF.

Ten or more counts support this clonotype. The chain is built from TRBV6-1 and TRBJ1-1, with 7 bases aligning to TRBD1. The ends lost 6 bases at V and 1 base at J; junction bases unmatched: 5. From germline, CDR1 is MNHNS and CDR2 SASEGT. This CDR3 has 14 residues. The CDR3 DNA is TGTGCCAGCAGAACCGACAGGGCGAACACTGAAGCTTTCTTT. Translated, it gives CASRTDRANTEAFF.

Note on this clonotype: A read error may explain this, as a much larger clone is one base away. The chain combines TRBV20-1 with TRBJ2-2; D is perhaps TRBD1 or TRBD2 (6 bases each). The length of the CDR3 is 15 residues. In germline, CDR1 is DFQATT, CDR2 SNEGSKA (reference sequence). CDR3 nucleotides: TGCAGTGCTAGGGACTACAACTGGGACACCGAGGAGCTGTTTTTT. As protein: CSARDYNWDTEELFF.

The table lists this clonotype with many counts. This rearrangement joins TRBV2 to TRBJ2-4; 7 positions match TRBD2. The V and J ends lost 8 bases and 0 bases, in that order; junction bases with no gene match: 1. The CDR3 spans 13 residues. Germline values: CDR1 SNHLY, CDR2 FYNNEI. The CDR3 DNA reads TGTGCCAGCCGGGGGGTAGCCAAAAACATTCAGTACTTC. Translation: CASRGVAKNIQYF.

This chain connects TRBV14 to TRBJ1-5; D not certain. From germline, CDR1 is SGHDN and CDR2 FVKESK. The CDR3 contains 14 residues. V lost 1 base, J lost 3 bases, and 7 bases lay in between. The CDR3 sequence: CASSQVGFNQPQHF. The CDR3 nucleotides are TGTGCCAGCAGCCAAGTGGGGTTCAATCAGCCCCAGCATTTT. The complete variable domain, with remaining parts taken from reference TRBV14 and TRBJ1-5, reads EAGVTQFPSHSVIEKGQTVTLRCDPISGHDNLYWYRRVMGKEIKFLLHFVKESKQDESGMPNNRFLAERTGGTYSTLKVQPAELEDSGVYFCASSQVGFNQPQHFGDGTRLSIL.

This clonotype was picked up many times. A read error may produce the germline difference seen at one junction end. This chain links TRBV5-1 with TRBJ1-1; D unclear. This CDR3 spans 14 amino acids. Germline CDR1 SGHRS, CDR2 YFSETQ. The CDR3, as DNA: TGTGCCAGCAGTTTGGATCGAGGCGGCACTGAAGCTTTCTTT. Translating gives CASSLDRGGTEAFF.